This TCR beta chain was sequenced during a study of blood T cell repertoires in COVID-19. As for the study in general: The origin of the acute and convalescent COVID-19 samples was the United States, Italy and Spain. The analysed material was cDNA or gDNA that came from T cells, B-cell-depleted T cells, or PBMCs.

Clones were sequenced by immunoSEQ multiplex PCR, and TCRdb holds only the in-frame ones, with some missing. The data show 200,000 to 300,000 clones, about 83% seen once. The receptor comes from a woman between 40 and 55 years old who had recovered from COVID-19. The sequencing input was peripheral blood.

The CDR3 nucleotides read TGTGCCAGCAGTTCCTTGGGGCCCGATAATTCACCCCTCCACTTT. Encoded protein: CASSSLGPDNSPLHF. The rearrangement uses TRBV7-9 and TRBJ1-6; possible D gene TRBD1, 5 bases. V was trimmed by 6 bases and J by 5 bases, leaving 14 bases between them. Germline V CDR1 and CDR2: SEHNR, FQNEAQ (reference sequence). CDR3 length: 15 amino acids. Full variable domain (rest looked up from reference TRBV7-9 and TRBJ1-6): DTGVSQNPRHKITKRGQNVTFRCDPISEHNRLYWYRQTLGQGPEFLTYFQNEAQLEKSRLLSDRFSAERPKGSFSTLEIQRTEQGDSAMYLCASSSLGPDNSPLHFGNGTRLTVT.